A single sample is the source of the 25 T cell receptor beta chains below, sequenced in a study of T cells in Graves' hyperthyroidism and ophthalmopathy. Amplification of TCR beta CDR3 regions used RNA as the template. A set of HTBI primers served as the primers for a first-round RT-PCR of the TCR CDR3. TCRdb ran MiXCR on the multiplex PCR reads and lists one entry per CDR3 protein. The data show approximately 600,000 distinct CDR3 sequences, more than 11% seen once. Source material: blood. The receptors here all came from a woman between 25 and 40 years old with Graves' hyperthyroidism that later progressed to Graves' ophthalmopathy.

This clonotype was picked up many times. V gene TRBV19 combines with J gene TRBJ1-1, with D unclear. V gave up 6 bases and J gave up 4 bases, with 12 bases separating them. The CDR3 totals 13 residues. Germline V gene sequence: CDR1 LNHDA, CDR2 SQIVND (reference sequence). CDR3 in amino acids: CASSLRDLTEAFF. Written as DNA, the CDR3 is TGTGCCAGTAGCCTCCGGGATCTCACTGAAGCTTTCTTT.

The sample holds a few counts of this clonotype. This chain joins TRBV10-3 and TRBJ2-7, with a weak D call TRBD1 (6 bases). The CDR3 spans 15 residues. CDR1 is ENHRY, CDR2 SYGVKD, per germline. Trimming removed 1 base at V and 2 bases at J, with 12 bases between. The CDR3 protein is CAISELKTGTYEQYF. In DNA form, the CDR3 reads TGTGCCATCAGTGAGTTAAAGACAGGAACCTACGAGCAGTACTTC.

With regard to this clonotype: A much larger clone lies a single base off, so this may be a read error. This sequence joins TRBV19 and TRBJ2-3; tentatively, D is TRBD1 (5 bases). Looked up from germline, CDR1 is LNHDA and CDR2 is SQIVND (reference sequence). This CDR3 is built from 12 residues. CDR3 residues: CASSPGIDTRYF. CDR3 nucleotides: TGTGCCAGTAGTCCAGGGATAGATACGCGGTATTTT.

This clonotype was recorded many times. V gene TRBV27 combines with J gene TRBJ2-7, with 12 bases aligning to TRBD2. V was pared by 5 bases and J by 7 bases, with 12 bases of the junction left unmatched. The CDR3 runs to 16 residues. The germline gives CDR1 MNHEY, CDR2 SMNVEV (reference sequence). CDR3: CASSPLAGGPSGEQYF. Written as DNA, the CDR3 is TGTGCCAGCAGTCCCCTAGCGGGAGGGCCCTCGGGAGAGCAGTACTTC.

This clonotype was recorded a few times. This chain links TRBV7-9 with TRBJ2-5; D might be TRBD1 or TRBD2, each matching 5 bases. V lost 1 base, J lost 7 bases, and 16 bases lay in between. CDR3 length equals 15 residues. The germline gives CDR1 SEHNR, CDR2 FQNEAQ (reference sequence). Here the CDR3 reads CASSLGNVQRGTQYF. The DNA of the CDR3 is TGTGCCAGCAGCTTAGGAAACGTCCAGAGGGGGACCCAGTACTTC. The whole variable domain, remainder taken from reference TRBV7-9 and TRBJ2-5, is DTGVSQNPRHKITKRGQNVTFRCDPISEHNRLYWYRQTLGQGPEFLTYFQNEAQLEKSRLLSDRFSAERPKGSFSTLEIQRTEQGDSAMYLCASSLGNVQRGTQYFGPGTRLLVL.

This clonotype appeared a few times. The chain uses TRBV24-1 and TRBJ2-1, with D possibly TRBD1 on 6 matching bases. The CDR3 consists of 15 residues. Per the germline V gene, CDR1 is KGHDR and CDR2 is SFDVKD. V was cut by 1 base and J by 5 bases, with 11 bases left in between. CDR3 in DNA: TGTGCCACCAGTGATTTACAGGGCTTCGACAATGAGCAGTTCTTC. Translating gives CATSDLQGFDNEQFF.

A note on this clonotype: Since a much larger clone is just one base distant, this may be a read error. V and J are TRBV5-5 and TRBJ1-1; a possible D gene is TRBD1 (6 bases). Germline V gene sequence: CDR1 SGHKS, CDR2 YYEKEE (reference sequence). The CDR3 is 15 residues long. The CDR3 reads CASSLTPTGNTEALF. The CDR3 coding sequence is TGTGCCAGCAGCTTGACCCCGACAGGAAACACTGAAGCTTTGTTT.

This clonotype was found many times. The chain uses TRBV18 and TRBJ2-6, with D unresolved. Germline V gene data show CDR1 as KGHSH and CDR2 as LQKENI. V was cut by 0 bases and J by 1 base, with 4 bases left in between. The CDR3 runs 15 residues. The DNA of the CDR3 is TGTGCCAGCTCACCACCGCGGTCTGGGGCCAACGTCCTGACTTTC. Translating gives CASSPPRSGANVLTF.

There are many counts of this clonotype. This chain joins TRBV19 and TRBJ2-1, with 13 bases aligning to TRBD2. This CDR3 contains 16 residues. Germline loops: CDR1 LNHDA, CDR2 SQIVND (reference sequence). Losses at the gene ends were 3 bases for V and 8 bases for J; bases not matched to a gene: 7. The CDR3 bases are TGTGCCAGTAGTATGTTACTAGCGGGAGGGCCCGATGAGCAGTTCTTC. This encodes CASSMLLAGGPDEQFF. Using reference TRBV19 and TRBJ2-1 for the parts outside the CDR3, the full variable domain is DGGITQSPKYLFRKEGQNVTLSCEQNLNHDAMYWYRQDPGQGLRLIYYSQIVNDFQKGDIAEGYSVSREKKESFPLTVTSAQKNPTAFYLCASSMLLAGGPDEQFFGPGTRLTVL.

V gene TRBV5-1 combines with J gene TRBJ2-3; TRBD1 matches at 8 bases. V trimming: 0 bases; J trimming: 2 bases; junction bases outside the gene matches: 14. Germline loops: CDR1 SGHRS, CDR2 YFSETQ. The length of the CDR3 is 19 residues. For the CDR3, the DNA is TGCGCCAGCAGCTTGGGAATGTCAGGGGGCGTGTTCCACACAGATACGCAGTATTTT. Amino acid sequence: CASSLGMSGGVFHTDTQYF.

This clonotype was counted only a few times. A much more abundant neighbour one base away suggests this may be a read error. The V call is TRBV28, the J call TRBJ1-1, with D tentatively TRBD1 (6 bases). From germline, CDR1 is MDHEN and CDR2 SYDVKM. This CDR3 contains 14 residues. The V end was cut by 6 bases, the J end by 4 bases, with 15 bases between. The CDR3: CASRPGTRGTEAFF. The CDR3 bases are TGTGCCAGCAGGCCCGGGACAAGGGGCACTGAAGCTTTCTTT.

This clonotype was observed many times. J is TRBJ2-7 and V is TRBV20-1, with D perhaps being TRBD1 or TRBD2 (5 bases each). This CDR3 contains 15 residues. CDR1 and CDR2 from the germline V gene are DFQATT and SNEGSKA (reference sequence). V was cut by 6 bases and J by 0 bases, with 18 bases left in between. The CDR3 region has the DNA TGCAGTGCACGGTCGGGGCAGCTTAACTCCTACGAGCAGTACTTC. Amino acids: CSARSGQLNSYEQYF.

This clonotype appeared many times. The genes are TRBV7-2 and TRBJ2-3; 7 bases fit TRBD2. Losses at the gene ends were 0 bases for V and 6 bases for J; bases not matched to a gene: 6. Looked up from germline, CDR1 is SGHTA and CDR2 is FQGNSA. The CDR3 length is 15 residues. The CDR3 DNA is TGTGCCAGCAGCTTAGCTTATTTGCGGGAGGATACGCAGTATTTT. It yields the protein CASSLAYLREDTQYF.

Ten or more counts support this clonotype. The CDR3 nucleotides are TGTGCCAGCAGCCCCGCTGACGTCCATGGCTACACCTTC. Residues: CASSPADVHGYTF. The chain is built from TRBV6-1 and TRBJ1-2; D unresolved. This CDR3 spans 13 amino acids. CDR1 and CDR2 from the germline V gene are MNHNS and SASEGT. Between the trimmed V and J ends, which lost 6 bases and 6 bases, there was a span of 14 bases.

This clonotype has more than one count but fewer than ten. V and J are TRBV27 and TRBJ2-7; 10 nucleotides align to TRBD2. The germline V gene has CDR1 MNHEY and CDR2 SMNVEV (reference sequence). After removal of 8 bases from V and 5 bases from J, the junction contained 3 bases not matched to a gene. The CDR3 runs 12 residues. CDR3 coding DNA: TGTGCCAGCGGACTAGCGGCCCACGAGCAGTACTTC. It codes for CASGLAAHEQYF.

This clonotype was counted ten times or more. The chain carries TRBV10-3 and TRBJ2-5; 8 nucleotides agree with TRBD2. V dropped 0 bases and J dropped 1; count of bases not matched to a gene: 4. Germline loops: CDR1 ENHRY, CDR2 SYGVKD. The CDR3 sequence is 16 residues long. The CDR3 coding sequence is TGTGCCATCAGTGAGTCGGAAAGCGGGAGCCAAGAGACCCAGTACTTC. It is translated as CAISESESGSQETQYF.

The chain couples TRBV6-2 or TRBV6-3 to TRBJ2-3; 7 bases match TRBD1. V was pared by 6 bases and J by 5 bases, with 8 bases of the junction left unmatched. Germline V gene lookup returns CDR1 MNHEY and CDR2 SVGEGT. The CDR3 sequence is 14 residues long. The CDR3 bases are TGTGCCAGCAGACCCGGGACAGCGGAAGATACGCAGTATTTT. Residues: CASRPGTAEDTQYF.

This clonotype was seen ten or more times. V and J are TRBV10-3 and TRBJ2-3, with D possibly called TRBD1 or TRBD2 (5 bases each). The ends were cut back, 11 bases at V and 0 bases at J, with 12 bases in the middle. Germline assignment: CDR1 ENHRY and CDR2 SYGVKD. The CDR3 is 13 residues long. The CDR3 sequence: CASWGGSTDTQYF. The DNA for the CDR3 is TGTGCCTCTTGGGGCGGGAGCACAGATACGCAGTATTTT.

This clonotype was detected many times. V usage is TRBV19 and J usage is TRBJ2-2, with D perhaps being TRBD1 or TRBD2 (5 bases each). V was clipped by 4 bases and J by 7 bases, with 13 bases between them. Germline values: CDR1 LNHDA, CDR2 SQIVND (reference sequence). This CDR3 has 14 residues. The CDR3: CASSTPSQGGELFF. The CDR3 DNA reads as TGTGCCAGTAGTACACCTAGCCAGGGCGGGGAGCTGTTTTTT.

This clonotype was seen a handful of times. The chain links TRBV19 to TRBJ1-4, with D possibly TRBD1 on 6 matching bases. Germline CDR1 is LNHDA and CDR2 is SQIVND (reference sequence). V was cut by 5 bases and J by 0 bases, with 25 bases left in between. There are 20 residues in the CDR3. This chain's CDR3 is CASSPRPGTLMATTNEKLFF. DNA for the CDR3: TGTGCCAGTAGTCCCCGACCCGGGACATTGATGGCCACAACTAATGAAAAACTGTTTTTT.

This clonotype came up many times. The J gene is TRBJ1-5, the V gene TRBV28, with D unresolved. Trimming pared 7 bases from V and 2 bases from J, leaving 6 bases between. The CDR3 runs 12 residues. Germline CDR1 reads MDHEN; CDR2 reads SYDVKM. CDR3 region: CASNYGNQPQHF. CDR3 coding DNA: TGTGCCAGCAATTATGGCAATCAGCCCCAGCATTTT.

This clonotype was seen repeatedly, ten times or more. The chain employs TRBV15 and TRBJ1-4, with D possibly TRBD1 on 5 matching bases. V lost 0 bases to trimming and J lost 5 bases, with 7 bases between them. CDR1 is LNHNV and CDR2 is YYDKDF in the germline V gene (reference sequence). This CDR3 spans 14 amino acids. In DNA form, the CDR3 reads TGTGCCACCAGCAGAGATTCAGGGAATGAAAAACTGTTTTTT. Translating it yields CATSRDSGNEKLFF. The whole variable domain, remainder taken from reference TRBV15 and TRBJ1-4, is DAMVIQNPRYQVTQFGKPVTLSCSQTLNHNVMYWYQQKSSQAPKLLFHYYDKDFNNEADTPDNFQSRRPNTSFCFLDIRSPGLGDTAMYLCATSRDSGNEKLFFGSGTQLSVL.

This clonotype was found many times. The chain recombines TRBV18 with TRBJ1-4; D gene ambiguous. CDR1 KGHSH and CDR2 LQKENI come from the germline V gene. V gave up 1 base and J gave up 8 bases, with 17 bases separating them. The CDR3 sequence is 16 residues long. The CDR3: CASSPRPSGLEEKLFF. The CDR3 nucleotides are TGTGCCAGCTCACCACGCCCTTCGGGGTTGGAGGAAAAACTGTTTTTT. Based on the CDR3 plus reference TRBV18 and TRBJ1-4, the full variable domain is NAGVMQNPRHLVRRRGQEARLRCSPMKGHSHVYWYRQLPEEGLKFMVYLQKENIIDESGMPKERFSAEFPKEGPSILRIQQVVRGDSAAYFCASSPRPSGLEEKLFFGSGTQLSVL.

This clonotype was seen only a few times. This sequence joins TRBV19 and TRBJ2-1; TRBD2 matches at 8 bases. This CDR3 is built from 13 residues. CDR1 LNHDA and CDR2 SQIVND come from the germline V gene (reference sequence). V lost 1 base and J lost 9; bases outside the gene matches: 2. The CDR3 sequence is CASSIASGSEQFF. The CDR3 nucleotides read TGTGCCAGTAGTATAGCCAGCGGGAGTGAGCAGTTCTTC. The full variable domain, with the rest looked up from reference TRBV19 and TRBJ2-1, is DGGITQSPKYLFRKEGQNVTLSCEQNLNHDAMYWYRQDPGQGLRLIYYSQIVNDFQKGDIAEGYSVSREKKESFPLTVTSAQKNPTAFYLCASSIASGSEQFFGPGTRLTVL.

This clonotype came up many times. V and J are TRBV6-1 and TRBJ1-4; D is uncertain. Between the trimmed V and J ends, which lost 2 bases and 0 bases, there was a span of 4 bases. Germline V gene lookup returns CDR1 MNHNS and CDR2 SASEGT. The CDR3 contains 14 residues. DNA for the CDR3: TGTGCCAGCAGTGAACTACCAACTAATGAAAAACTGTTTTTT. Translated, it gives CASSELPTNEKLFF.